This entry features one TCR beta chain sequence. Its cognate antigen has yet to be identified. Per-base quality was not reported, and no clone a single base away is much larger than it. The sample is drawn from a study of blood T cells in healthy people across ages (dated by TCRdb to about 2015). At the level of the whole study: In model experiments, template switching captured roughly one uniquely barcoded TCR beta cDNA molecule for every two T cells. The study measured age-related changes in TCR beta repertoire diversity using deep sequencing normalized with unique cDNA molecular identifiers. The donors were split into four age groups: young (average around 17 years), middle-aged (39), aged (approximately 60) and long-lived (under 90). To avoid experimental bias, donors of different ages were spread randomly across the sequencing lanes. For two donors (one aged 18 to 29 and one aged 80 or older), the study analyzed two additional independent replicas of 1 million unique cDNA reads from the same blood draw.

The CDR3 contains 12 residues, cysteine and phenylalanine counted. The sequence is cut down to CDR3 DNA, 36 bases in frame from base 1. V is clipped by 7 bases and J by 2 bases, and the sequence between their germline boundaries is 10 bases long. In the germline V gene, CDR1 corresponds to SQVTM and CDR2 to ANQGSEA. Libraries were prepared through 5' RACE. The instrument given in TCRdb is Illumina HiSeq 2500. A second PCR of about 6 to 11 cycles was performed with a sample-barcoded 5' primer and a J-beta primer mix. A unique molecular identifier was introduced onto each TCR beta cDNA molecule by a template-switch 5' adaptor carrying 12 random nucleotides. Each sample yielded at least 2.5 million CDR3-containing paired-end reads. First-strand cDNA was synthesized from all RNA with the Mint cDNA synthesis kit, primed by a TRBC-specific oligonucleotide. All cDNA was treated with uracil-DNA glycosylase and then went through a first 18-cycle PCR with the universal primers M1SS and BC2_uni_R. For the original study's pipeline: Normalization of each sample was performed by random selection of 1 million high-quality reads, each carrying a distinct molecular identifier. Reads with shared molecular identifiers were discarded instead of being binned into consensus sequences. MiTCR, set to a Q25 quality threshold and the strictest error-elimination algorithm, was used for CDR3 identification, clonotype clustering and error correction. A nonparametric unseen species model with Euler transformation was used to estimate lower-bound total TCR beta diversity. The public reads were run again by TCRdb, first through fastp at Q25 and then through MiXCR, and only productive beta chains were kept. All rows with the same CDR3 protein become a single entry with the most common DNA and genes. None of the V and J calls come from the authors' own analysis; TCRdb made them. The sample table shows roughly 1.5 million distinct CDR3 sequences, and 42% are seen once. Together, the top ten hold 4% of the sample.

The approximately 39 donors, aged about 6 to 90 years, were systemically healthy Caucasian individuals from Russia. Approximately 11 milliliters of peripheral blood were drawn from each donor into EDTA-treated Vacutainer tubes. Ficoll-Paque density-gradient centrifugation was used to isolate PBMCs, with at least 7 million per sample. Trizol reagent was used to extract total RNA from the PBMCs, yielding at least 5 micrograms per sample. The percentages of naive CD45RAhigh/CD27high T cells were determined by flow cytometry on a PBMC aliquot from every donor. Here is what the overall study found, with its caveats: Donor CMV infection status was unknown, potentially confounding age-related changes in expanded clonotypes. Estimates of total diversity from one million sequenced T cells were regarded as lower bounds and underestimates. Because profiling used bulk unsorted PBMCs, naive and antigen-experienced compartments could not be compared conclusively. The long-lived group showed more naive CD4+ T cells, fewer expanded clones and increased TCR diversity than the aged group, suggesting age selection. As age increased, observed TCR beta diversity per million T cells dropped in a roughly linear way, and a significant reduction was already evident by age 40. Observed TCR beta diversity correlated strongly with the percentage of naive T cells measured by flow cytometry.

The TCR was taken from a woman between 18 and 29 years old in good health. The V and J segments used are TRBV29-1 and TRBJ2-3; a tentative D match to TRBD2 spans 6 bases. Material for sequencing was blood. The CDR3 has the sequence CSGDSYTDTQYF. The DNA reads as follows: TGCAGCGGGGACTCCTACACAGATACGCAGTATTTT.